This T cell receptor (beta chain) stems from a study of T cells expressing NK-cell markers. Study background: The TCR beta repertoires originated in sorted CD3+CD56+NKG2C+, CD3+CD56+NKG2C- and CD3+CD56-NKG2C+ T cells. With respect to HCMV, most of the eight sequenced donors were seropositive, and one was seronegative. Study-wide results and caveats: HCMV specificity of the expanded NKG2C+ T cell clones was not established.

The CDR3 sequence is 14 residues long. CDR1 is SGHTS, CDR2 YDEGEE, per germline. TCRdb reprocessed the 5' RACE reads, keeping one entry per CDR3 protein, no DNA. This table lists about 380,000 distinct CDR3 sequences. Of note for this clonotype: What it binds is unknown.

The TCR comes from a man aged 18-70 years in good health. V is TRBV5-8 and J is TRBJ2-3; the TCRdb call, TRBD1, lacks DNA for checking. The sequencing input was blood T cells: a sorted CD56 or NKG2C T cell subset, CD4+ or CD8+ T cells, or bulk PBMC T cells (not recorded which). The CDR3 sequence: CASSLQVGGGTQYF.